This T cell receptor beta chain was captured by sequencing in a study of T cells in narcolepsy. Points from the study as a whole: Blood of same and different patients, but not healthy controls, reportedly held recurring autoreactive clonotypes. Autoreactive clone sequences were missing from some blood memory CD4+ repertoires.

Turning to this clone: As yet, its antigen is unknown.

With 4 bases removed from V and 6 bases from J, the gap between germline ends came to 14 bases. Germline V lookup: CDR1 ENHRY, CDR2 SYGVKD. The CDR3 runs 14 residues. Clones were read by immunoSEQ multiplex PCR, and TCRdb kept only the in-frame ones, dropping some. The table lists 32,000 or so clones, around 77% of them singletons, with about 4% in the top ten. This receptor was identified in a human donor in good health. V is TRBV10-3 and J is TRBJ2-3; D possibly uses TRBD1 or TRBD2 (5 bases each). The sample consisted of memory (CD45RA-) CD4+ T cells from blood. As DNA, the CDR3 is TGTGCCATCAGTGTAGGGGAGATGTTCGATACGCAGTATTTT. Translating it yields CAISVGEMFDTQYF.